Presented here are 18 T cell receptor beta chains from one specimen sequenced in a study of glioma-infiltrating T cells (dated by TCRdb to about 2016). TCRdb shows the sequencer as Illumina MiSeq. TCR alpha and beta CDR3 regions were amplified with the iRepertoire nested amplicon-rescue multiplex PCR (arm-PCR) platform from RNA. TCRdb passed the public sequencing reads through fastp at Q25 and MiXCR, retaining productive beta sequences. Every CDR3 protein is listed once, alongside the most common genes and DNA of its rows. This sample has about 140,000 distinct CDR3 sequences in its table, and roughly two fifths of those were observed once. The ten largest clonotypes hold about 18% of the sample. The sample comprised glioma tissue, nonneoplastic brain tissue, or PBMCs (not recorded which). The receptors stem from a human donor with low-grade glioma or glioblastoma, undergoing nonglioma brain surgery, or in good health (not recorded which).

At least ten counts were recorded for this clonotype. The V gene is TRBV27, the J gene TRBJ2-3; D uncertain. The CDR3 contains 13 residues. V lost 2 bases and J 4 bases, leaving 7 bases between the germline ends. Germline CDR1 is MNHEY and CDR2 is SMNVEV (reference sequence). In DNA form, the CDR3 reads TGTGCCAGCAGTTTAAGCAGAGCAGATACGCAGTATTTT. Translation gives CASSLSRADTQYF.

This clonotype showed up many times. V gene TRBV11-2 combines with J gene TRBJ2-5, with TRBD2 matching 7 bases. Germline-derived CDR1 and CDR2 are SGHAT and FQNNGV. The CDR3 runs to 15 residues. With V trimmed by 4 bases and J by 3 bases, 8 bases remained unmatched. DNA of the CDR3: TGTGCCAGCAGCTCTGCGGGGGTAGGGGAAGAGACCCAGTACTTC. Its protein is CASSSAGVGEETQYF.

This clonotype was seen a handful of times. V gene TRBV4-1 combines with J gene TRBJ2-7; TRBD1 might be the D (6 bases). Trimming stripped 0 bases from V and 2 bases from J, with 14 bases between. Per germline, CDR1 MGHRA and CDR2 YSYEKL. The CDR3 loop spans 16 amino acids. This CDR3 reads CASSQDPNRDPYEQYF. CDR3 coding DNA: TGCGCCAGCAGCCAAGATCCCAACAGGGATCCCTACGAGCAGTACTTC.

This clonotype was observed a few times. This chain joins TRBV10-3 and TRBJ2-3; D call uncertain. The germline gives CDR1 ENHRY, CDR2 SYGVKD. The CDR3 totals 15 residues. The germline V and J ends were trimmed by 4 bases and 2 bases, with 13 bases remaining between them. The CDR3 DNA sequence: TGTGCCATCAGTGTAGAGACTCTCTACACAGATACGCAGTATTTT. Amino acid sequence: CAISVETLYTDTQYF.

This clonotype was seen a handful of times. V gene TRBV6-1 combines with J gene TRBJ1-2; weak D call: TRBD1 (5 bases). V was shortened by 6 bases and J by 13 bases, with 18 bases between the two germline ends. Germline assignment: CDR1 MNHNS and CDR2 SASEGT. The CDR3 is 12 amino acids. CDR3 DNA sequence: TGTGCCAGCAGCTTATCCGGTGGGACTAGCACCTTC. Amino acid sequence: CASSLSGGTSTF.

The V call is TRBV20-1, the J call TRBJ1-1; D might be TRBD1 (5 bases). Trimming removed 4 bases at V and 1 base at J, with 13 bases between. CDR3 size: 14 residues. CDR1 DFQATT and CDR2 SNEGSKA come from the germline V gene (reference sequence). In DNA, the CDR3 is TGCAGTGCTATCCTCCCCGGACAGAACACTGAAGCTTTCTTT. It is translated as CSAILPGQNTEAFF.

This clonotype was counted a few times. This chain uses TRBV10-3 with TRBJ1-5; weak D call: TRBD1 (6 bases). CDR3 length equals 15 residues. The germline V gene encodes CDR1 ENHRY and CDR2 SYGVKD. Trimming pared 2 bases from V and 2 bases from J, leaving 10 bases between. CDR3: CAISERDTGNQPQHF. The CDR3 DNA is TGTGCCATCAGTGAGAGGGACACAGGCAATCAGCCCCAGCATTTT.

This sequence joins TRBV30 and TRBJ2-3, with unresolved D. The CDR3 sequence is 15 residues long. V was clipped by 0 bases and J by 4 bases, with 14 bases between them. Germline CDR1 reads GTSNPN; CDR2 reads SVGIG (reference sequence). Here the CDR3 reads CAWSVGLLVPDTQYF. The CDR3 DNA reads TGTGCCTGGAGTGTAGGGCTGTTGGTTCCAGATACGCAGTATTTT.

J is TRBJ1-5 and V is TRBV12-3 or TRBV12-4; D not certain. CDR3 length equals 15 residues. The ends were cut back, 6 bases at V and 0 bases at J, with 12 bases in the middle. For the CDR3, the DNA is TGTGCCAGCAGCTCTATCGGTAGTAGCAATCAGCCCCAGCATTTT. This translates into CASSSIGSSNQPQHF.

This clonotype was counted ten times or more. The J gene is TRBJ2-3, the V gene TRBV27; 7 bases align to TRBD2. V trimming: 4 bases; J trimming: 6 bases; junction bases outside the gene matches: 13. Looked up from germline, CDR1 is MNHEY and CDR2 is SMNVEV (reference sequence). This CDR3 has 16 residues. CDR3 in DNA: TGTGCCAGCAGTTCCCAGCCGGGACTAAGCGGGGATACGCAGTATTTT. This sequence encodes CASSSQPGLSGDTQYF.

This clonotype appeared many times. CDR3 DNA sequence: TGTGCCAGCAGCCGGGGGACTAGCGGAATTGAGCAGTTCTTC. Amino acid sequence: CASSRGTSGIEQFF. The rearrangement uses TRBV27 and TRBJ2-1; 11 bases map to TRBD2. There are 14 residues in the CDR3. J lost 9 bases, V lost 6 bases, and 7 bases had no gene match. Looked up from germline, CDR1 is MNHEY and CDR2 is SMNVEV (reference sequence).

Only a few counts were recorded for this clonotype. The chain is built from TRBV6-1 and TRBJ2-3; TRBD1 agrees at 7 bases. This CDR3 has 15 amino acids. Germline CDR1 and CDR2: MNHNS and SASEGT. The CDR3 is CVVRPTGYSTDTQYF. CDR3 nucleotides: TGTGTCGTGAGACCGACAGGGTATAGCACAGATACGCAGTATTTT.

CDR3 protein: CASYDRATEAFF. Here the CDR3 DNA reads TGTGCCAGCTACGACAGGGCTACTGAAGCTTTCTTT. V and J are TRBV27 and TRBJ1-1; 7 bases agree with TRBD1. V lost 8 bases to trimming and J lost 5 bases; unmatched junction nucleotides: 5. Germline CDR1 is MNHEY and CDR2 is SMNVEV (reference sequence). This CDR3 has 12 amino acids.

For this clonotype: The missing conserved phenylalanine or tryptophan at the end of this CDR3 makes a read error likely. The limits of the CDR3 on the DNA are not certain, so only TCRdb's listed CDR3 is given. The genes are TRBV14 and TRBJ1-3. The CDR3 comprises 13 residues, both ends counted. The germline CDR1 and CDR2 sequences are SGHDN and FVKESK. The CDR3 loop reads CASSSLTYSAQAL.

About this clonotype itself: A much larger clone lies a single base off, so this may be a read error. CDR3 coding DNA: TGCAGTGCGGGAGGACAGGATTTAGGATACGAGCAGTACTTC. Translation gives CSAGGQDLGYEQYF. The chain has TRBV20-1 and TRBJ2-7; perhaps TRBD1 as D (7 bases). The CDR3 is 14 residues long. The germline V and J ends were trimmed by 6 bases and 4 bases, with 19 bases remaining between them. Germline V CDR1 and CDR2: DFQATT, SNEGSKA (reference sequence).

The chain is built from TRBV6-1 and TRBJ2-5; TRBD2 might be the D (5 bases). The germline V and J ends were trimmed by 8 bases and 3 bases, with 13 bases remaining between them. This CDR3 region has 13 residues. Germline assignment: CDR1 MNHNS and CDR2 SASEGT. The CDR3 sequence: CASSRGFEETQYF. The CDR3 DNA reads as TGTGCCAGCTCGCGCGGGTTTGAAGAGACCCAGTACTTC.

This clonotype showed up just a few times. The V call is TRBV6-1, the J call TRBJ2-7; TRBD2 aligns across 11 bases. The trim removed 7 bases at V and 4 bases at J, leaving 9 bases unmatched. Germline loops: CDR1 MNHNS, CDR2 SASEGT. There are 15 residues in the CDR3. CDR3 amino acids: CASTSPGLAAYEQYF. The CDR3 DNA reads as TGTGCCAGCACTTCCCCGGGACTAGCGGCATACGAGCAGTACTTC.

The V call is TRBV28, the J call TRBJ1-6; weak D call: TRBD1 (6 bases). Trimming removed 3 bases at V and 5 bases at J, with 23 bases between. The CDR3 contains 19 residues. The germline CDR1 and CDR2 sequences are MDHEN and SYDVKM. CDR3 sequence (DNA): TGTGCCAGCAGTTTCTTGACAGGCGTCGAGGATATTGATAATTCACCCCTCCACTTT. As protein: CASSFLTGVEDIDNSPLHF.